A selection of T cell receptor beta chains follows, all from one sample in a study of CD8 T cells in ankylosing spondylitis. One entry per CDR3 protein results from TCRdb running MiXCR on the 5' RACE reads. The sample lists about 250,000 distinct CDR3 sequences, roughly a tenth occurring once. What was sequenced was blood, either unsorted or a sorted T cell fraction (not recorded which). Every receptor here comes from a male donor with ankylosing spondylitis or in good health (not recorded which). Both conserved end residues are part of each CDR3. The order of the fields is J gene, D gene, clone size, V gene, CDR3 protein, CDR3 DNA. D genes are given only for firm matches. A row's size may be missing; if present it is once, few, many or a size class.

J gene: TRBJ2-7
D gene: -
clone size: many
V gene: TRBV5-1
CDR3 protein: CASSLDGYEQYF
CDR3 DNA: TGCGCCAGCAGCTTGGACGGCTACGAGCAGTACTTC

J gene: TRBJ2-7
D gene: TRBD1
clone size: many
V gene: TRBV7-9
CDR3 protein: CASSPGQGINEQYF
CDR3 DNA: TGTGCCAGCAGCCCGGGACAGGGTATCAACGAGCAGTACTTC

J gene: TRBJ2-1
D gene: -
clone size: few
V gene: TRBV7-8
CDR3 protein: CASSKGGRDSYNEQFF
CDR3 DNA: TGTGCCAGCAGCAAGGGCGGCAGAGACTCCTACAATGAGCAGTTCTTC

J gene: TRBJ2-1
D gene: TRBD2
clone size: few
V gene: TRBV30
CDR3 protein: CAWTGSLAGRASYNEQFF
CDR3 DNA: TGTGCCTGGACAGGGTCTCTAGCCGGGAGGGCCTCCTACAATGAGCAGTTCTTC

J gene: TRBJ2-3
D gene: -
clone size: -
V gene: TRBV7-2
CDR3 protein: CASSLRAATDTQYF
CDR3 DNA: TGTGCCAGCAGCTTGAGAGCGGCAACAGATACGCAGTATTTT

J gene: TRBJ1-3
D gene: -
clone size: many
V gene: TRBV20-1
CDR3 protein: CSASNRRSSGNTIYF
CDR3 DNA: TGCAGTGCTTCAAACAGGCGCTCCTCTGGAAACACCATATATTTT

J gene: TRBJ2-3
D gene: -
clone size: many
V gene: TRBV12-3/TRBV12-4
CDR3 protein: CASSLGVGGADTQYF
CDR3 DNA: TGTGCCAGCAGTTTAGGGGTGGGGGGCGCAGATACGCAGTATTTT

J gene: TRBJ1-3
D gene: TRBD1
clone size: many
V gene: TRBV5-1
CDR3 protein: CASSLGQGNGNTIYF
CDR3 DNA: TGCGCCAGCAGCTTGGGACAGGGGAACGGAAACACCATATATTTT

J gene: TRBJ1-1
D gene: TRBD1
clone size: many
V gene: TRBV25-1
CDR3 protein: CASSTGAEAFF
CDR3 DNA: TGTGCCAGCTCCACAGGGGCTGAAGCTTTCTTT

J gene: TRBJ2-5
D gene: TRBD2
clone size: many
V gene: TRBV6-1
CDR3 protein: CASRTSGRKETQYF
CDR3 DNA: TGTGCCAGTCGGACTAGCGGGAGGAAAGAGACCCAGTACTTC

J gene: TRBJ1-3
D gene: TRBD1
clone size: many
V gene: TRBV5-1
CDR3 protein: CARGDRGPGNTIYF
CDR3 DNA: TGCGCCAGAGGGGACAGGGGGCCTGGAAACACCATATATTTT

J gene: TRBJ1-1
D gene: -
clone size: many
V gene: TRBV20-1
CDR3 protein: CSARDFPEAFF
CDR3 DNA: TGCAGTGCTAGAGATTTTCCTGAAGCTTTCTTT

J gene: TRBJ1-2
D gene: -
clone size: many
V gene: TRBV5-1
CDR3 protein: CASRPTNYGYTF
CDR3 DNA: TGCGCCAGCAGACCAACTAACTATGGCTACACCTTC

J gene: TRBJ2-3
D gene: -
clone size: -
V gene: TRBV9
CDR3 protein: CASSATFRPGGTDTQYF
CDR3 DNA: TGTGCCAGCAGCGCCACGTTTCGACCTGGGGGGACAGATACGCAGTATTTT